This TCR beta chain was captured by sequencing in a study of cytomegalovirus exposure and HLA in healthy donors. PCR employed 60 Vbeta and 13 Jbeta primers. Repertoires were generated with immunoSEQ multiplex PCR, while TCRdb's copy carries only in-frame clones and drops some. The profile shows 60,000 to 65,000 clones, 87% of them singletons. CDR1 and CDR2 from the germline V gene are SGHVS and FQNEAQ. This CDR3 is 17 amino acids long. Trimming cost V 3 bases and J 2 bases; bases outside gene matches: 8. Material: PBMCs. This clonotype was sampled from a man between 18 and 35 years old in good health and CMV-seronegative. This chain connects TRBV7-8 to TRBJ1-5; 9 nucleotides match TRBD1. Written as DNA, the CDR3 is TGTGCCAGCAGCTTTTTCACGACAGGGGGAGGCAATCAGCCCCAGCATTTT. Translated, it gives CASSFFTTGGGNQPQHF. Full variable domain (outside the CDR3, taken from reference TRBV7-8 and TRBJ1-5): GAGVSQSPRYKVAKRGQDVALRCDPISGHVSLFWYQQALGQGPEFLTYFQNEAQLDKSGLPSDRFFAERPEGSVSTLKIQRTQQEDSAVYLCASSFFTTGGGNQPQHFGDGTRLSIL.